The clone carrying this T cell receptor (beta chain) was observed a single time. This CDR3 is 16 amino acids long. CDR1 is SGHRS, CDR2 YFSETQ, per germline. The V gene lost 10 bases and the J gene lost 2 bases, with 23 bases spanning the gap. This specimen comes from a study of technical replicates of blood from a handful of donors. Produced via immunoSEQ multiplex PCR; TCRdb's table is partial and in-frame only. The sample consists of tens of thousands of clones, around 97% of them appearing once. The TCR comes from a human donor in good health. The chain is built from TRBV5-1 and TRBJ2-3, with D possibly matching TRBD2 (6 bases). Material for sequencing was T cells isolated from PBMCs. CDR3 amino acids: CASYSSRDSYTDTQYF. CDR3 DNA sequence: TGCGCCTCCTATTCCTCCAGGGACTCCTACACAGATACGCAGTATTTT.